These T cell receptor beta chains were read from a single sample in a study of T cell changes during pregnancy in multiple sclerosis. Assay: immunoSEQ multiplex PCR; the TCRdb copy retains only in-frame clones and omits some. This table has some 64,000 clones, 90% appearing once. This sample comprised peripheral blood, obtained in the first trimester of pregnancy. Receptors were obtained from a female donor in good health, enrolled as a control in a pregnancy study. CDR3s include the opening cysteine and the closing phenylalanine or tryptophan. A D gene is named only where the DNA matches it firmly. Some rows have no size entry. The others give once, few or many, or a class for an expanded clone.

j_call	v_call	d_call	clone_size	cdr3_nt	cdr3_aa
TRBJ2-7	TRBV27	.	.	TGTGCCAGCAGTTTATTCGGGGATTACGAGCAGTACTTC	CASSLFGDYEQYF
TRBJ2-3	TRBV7-9	.	.	TGTGCCAGCAGCCTACTTCCGGGATTGGCTCGAAAGGGCACAGATACGCAGTATTTT	CASSLLPGLARKGTDTQYF
TRBJ2-7	TRBV27	TRBD1	.	TGTGCCAGCAGCTTTAAGGGACAGGGGTACGAGCAGTACTTC	CASSFKGQGYEQYF
TRBJ2-3	TRBV10-1	TRBD2	.	TGCGCCAGCAGTTTCGAGCGGGGGTCTGGTGATACGCAGTATTTT	CASSFERGSGDTQYF
TRBJ1-5	TRBV6-6	TRBD1	.	TGTGCCACCGTGCTACAGGGGGCGAATCAGCCCCAGCATTTT	CATVLQGANQPQHF
TRBJ2-3	TRBV2	TRBD2	.	TGTGCCAGCAATATCTCACCGGGGGGGCACCATACGCAGTATTTT	CASNISPGGHHTQYF
TRBJ2-3	TRBV30	TRBD2	once	TGTGCCTGGAGTCGGGGCGGGGGTCGTGGCACAGATACGCAGTATTTT	CAWSRGGGRGTDTQYF
TRBJ1-2	TRBV7-9	TRBD1	.	TGTGCCAGCAGCGAAATGACAGGGGGCTATGGCTACACCTTC	CASSEMTGGYGYTF
TRBJ2-7	TRBV14	TRBD1	.	TGTGCCAGCAGCCAGACAGGGCTTATGGACGAGCAGTACTTC	CASSQTGLMDEQYF
TRBJ1-5	TRBV27	.	.	TGTGCCAGCAGTCGGACAGCATATAGCAATCAGCCCCAGCATTTT	CASSRTAYSNQPQHF
TRBJ1-6	TRBV6-1	.	.	TGTGCCAGCAGTGTTCGAGGAAACTCCTATAATTCACCCCTCCACTTT	CASSVRGNSYNSPLHF
TRBJ1-1	TRBV5-4	.	.	TGTGCCAGCAGCGGAGACGGAAGAGGCACTGAAGCTTTCTTT	CASSGDGRGTEAFF
TRBJ1-2	TRBV19	.	.	TGTGCCAGTAGACGGACAGAAGACCCCTATGGCTACACCTTC	CASRRTEDPYGYTF
TRBJ2-3	TRBV7-2	TRBD2	.	TGTGCCACCGAGGCAAGGCTAGCGGGGACAGATACGCAGTATTTT	CATEARLAGTDTQYF
TRBJ1-1	TRBV11-3	TRBD1	.	TGTGCCAGCAGCTACCCCGGGACAGGGGGGGTGAACACTGAAGCTTTCTTT	CASSYPGTGGVNTEAFF
TRBJ1-1	TRBV29-1	TRBD1	.	TGCAGCGTTGGCACAGGGGGGCCCACTGAAGCTTTCTTT	CSVGTGGPTEAFF
TRBJ1-3	TRBV7-9	.	.	TGTGCCAGCAGCTTAGTTCCGGGTCCTGGAAACACCATATATTTT	CASSLVPGPGNTIYF
TRBJ2-7	TRBV7-2	.	.	TGTGCCAGCAGCTTAGGGGCCGAGCAGTACTTC	CASSLGAEQYF
TRBJ1-6	TRBV30	TRBD1	.	TGTGCCTGGAGTGTATCCAGGACAGGGGATAATTCACCCCTCCACTTT	CAWSVSRTGDNSPLHF
TRBJ2-3	TRBV9	TRBD2	.	TGTGCCAGCAGCGTAGCAAGTGGCGGGGGGGCGGTAGATACGCAGTATTTT	CASSVASGGGAVDTQYF
TRBJ2-2	TRBV18	.	.	TGTGCCAGCTCACTAACCAGGGAAAACACCGGGGAGCTGTTTTTT	CASSLTRENTGELFF
TRBJ2-6	TRBV15	TRBD1	.	TGTGCCACCAGCAGAGCACAGGGGTCTGGGGCCAACGTCCTGACTTTC	CATSRAQGSGANVLTF
TRBJ1-1	TRBV4-3	.	.	TGCGCCAGCAGCCAAGGCCCCAGGGCGAACACTGAAGCTTTCTTT	CASSQGPRANTEAFF
TRBJ1-2	TRBV6-6	TRBD1	.	TGTGCCAGCAGTTACAGGGACAGCTTCTATGGCTACACCTTC	CASSYRDSFYGYTF
TRBJ1-2	TRBV30	.	.	TGTGCCTGGAGTGTCAAAGGGGCCTATGGCTACACCTTC	CAWSVKGAYGYTF
TRBJ1-6	TRBV9	.	.	TGTGCCAGCAGCGGAACGAGCTCCTATAATTCACCCCTCCACTTT	CASSGTSSYNSPLHF
TRBJ1-5	TRBV6-1	.	.	TGTGCCAGCAGTGAATCGAGGCCCCAGCATTTT	CASSESRPQHF
TRBJ1-2	TRBV27	.	.	TGTGCCAGCAGAAAGGGAGGGGATAGTTATGGCTACACCTTC	CASRKGGDSYGYTF
TRBJ2-5	TRBV9	.	.	TGTGCCAGCAGCGTAGGTGAGAGGGAACTTGGGGAGACCCAGTACTTC	CASSVGERELGETQYF
TRBJ1-2	TRBV5-3	TRBD1	.	TGTGCCAGAAGCTTGGAAGGCAGGGGGCAGGGTGGCTACACCTTC	CARSLEGRGQGGYTF
TRBJ2-1	TRBV2	TRBD1	.	TGTGCCAGCAGTTCGGACAGGATGCAGTACAATGAGCAGTTCTTC	CASSSDRMQYNEQFF
TRBJ2-5	TRBV5-4	.	.	TGTGCCAGCAGCTTGACCAGGGACCAAGAGACCCAGTACTTC	CASSLTRDQETQYF
TRBJ1-1	TRBV30	.	.	TGTGCCTGGAGCCAAGAGGGGGTTAGAGCTTTCTTT	CAWSQEGVRAFF